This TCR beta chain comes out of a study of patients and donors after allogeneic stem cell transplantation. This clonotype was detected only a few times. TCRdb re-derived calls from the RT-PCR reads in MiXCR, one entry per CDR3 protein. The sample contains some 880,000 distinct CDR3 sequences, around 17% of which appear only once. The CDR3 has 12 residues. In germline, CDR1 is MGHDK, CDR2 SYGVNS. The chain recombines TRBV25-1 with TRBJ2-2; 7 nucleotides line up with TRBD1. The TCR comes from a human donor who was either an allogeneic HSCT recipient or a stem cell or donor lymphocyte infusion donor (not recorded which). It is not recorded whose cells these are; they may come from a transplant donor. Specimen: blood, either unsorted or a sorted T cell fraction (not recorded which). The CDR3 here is CAFQGDTGELFF. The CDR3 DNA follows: TGTGCTTTCCAGGGGGACACCGGGGAGCTGTTTTTT.